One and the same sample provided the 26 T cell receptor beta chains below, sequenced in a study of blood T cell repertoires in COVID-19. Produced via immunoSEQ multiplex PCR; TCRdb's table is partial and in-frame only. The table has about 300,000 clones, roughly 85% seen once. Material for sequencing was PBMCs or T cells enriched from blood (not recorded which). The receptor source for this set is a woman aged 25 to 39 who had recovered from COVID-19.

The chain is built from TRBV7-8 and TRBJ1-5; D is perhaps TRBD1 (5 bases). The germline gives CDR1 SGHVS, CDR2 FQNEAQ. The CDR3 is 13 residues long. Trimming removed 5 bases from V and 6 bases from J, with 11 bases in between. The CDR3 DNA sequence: TGTGCCAGCAGCCAGGGTCGGGGTCAGCCCCAGCATTTT. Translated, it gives CASSQGRGQPQHF.

The CDR3 DNA sequence: TGTGCCAGCAGTTCCGAGGGTACTGGAAACACCATATATTTT. It encodes CASSSEGTGNTIYF. The V and J genes are TRBV6-6 and TRBJ1-3; D is ambiguous. Looked up from germline, CDR1 is MNHNY and CDR2 is SVGAGI (reference sequence). This CDR3 has 14 residues. V was shortened by 4 bases and J by 2 bases, with 9 bases between the two germline ends.

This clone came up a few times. Here the CDR3 reads CASSIRTGVYGYTF. In nucleotides, the CDR3 is TGTGCCAGCAGTATTCGGACAGGGGTATATGGCTACACCTTC. The gene calls are TRBV28 and TRBJ1-2; TRBD1 agrees at 9 bases. J gave up 5 bases and V 5 bases, and 6 bases lay outside the gene matches. The CDR3 length is 14 residues. From germline, CDR1 is MDHEN and CDR2 SYDVKM.

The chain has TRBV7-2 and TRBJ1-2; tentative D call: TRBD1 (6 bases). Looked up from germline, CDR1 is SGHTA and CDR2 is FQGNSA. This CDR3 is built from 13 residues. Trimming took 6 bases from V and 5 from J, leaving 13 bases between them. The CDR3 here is CASSRRGLYGYTF. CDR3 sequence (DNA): TGTGCCAGCAGTCGCAGGGGTTTGTATGGCTACACCTTC.

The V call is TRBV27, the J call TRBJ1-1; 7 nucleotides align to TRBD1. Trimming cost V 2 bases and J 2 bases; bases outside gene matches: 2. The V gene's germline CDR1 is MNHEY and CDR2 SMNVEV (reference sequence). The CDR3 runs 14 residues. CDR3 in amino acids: CASSLVGGNTEAFF. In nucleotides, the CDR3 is TGTGCCAGCAGTTTAGTAGGGGGCAACACTGAAGCTTTCTTT.

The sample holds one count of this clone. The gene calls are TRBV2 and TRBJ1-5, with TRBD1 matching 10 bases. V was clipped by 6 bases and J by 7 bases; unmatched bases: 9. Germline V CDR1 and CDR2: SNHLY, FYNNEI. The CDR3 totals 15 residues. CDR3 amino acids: CASRPGQGIGQPQHF. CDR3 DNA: TGTGCCAGCAGGCCGGGACAGGGGATCGGACAGCCCCAGCATTTT.

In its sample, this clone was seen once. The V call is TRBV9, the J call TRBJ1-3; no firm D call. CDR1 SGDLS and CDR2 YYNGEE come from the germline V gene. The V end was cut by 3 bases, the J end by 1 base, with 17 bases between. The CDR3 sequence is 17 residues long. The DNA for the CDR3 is TGTGCCAGCAGCGCCTTTGAGGAGAAACGTTCTGGAAACACCATATATTTT. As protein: CASSAFEEKRSGNTIYF.

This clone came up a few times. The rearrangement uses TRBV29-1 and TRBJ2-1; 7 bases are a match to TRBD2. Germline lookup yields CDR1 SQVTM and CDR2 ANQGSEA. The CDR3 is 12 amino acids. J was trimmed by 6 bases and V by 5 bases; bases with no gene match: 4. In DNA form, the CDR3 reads TGCAGCGTTCGGGAGGTAACCAATGAGCAGTTCTTC. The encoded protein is CSVREVTNEQFF.

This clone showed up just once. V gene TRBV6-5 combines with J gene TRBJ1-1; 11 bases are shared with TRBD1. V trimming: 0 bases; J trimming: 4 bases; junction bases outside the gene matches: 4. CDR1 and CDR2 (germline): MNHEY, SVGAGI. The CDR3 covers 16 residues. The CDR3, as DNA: TGTGCCAGCAGTTACTCGCGGACAGGGGGCGTCACTGAAGCTTTCTTT. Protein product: CASSYSRTGGVTEAFF.

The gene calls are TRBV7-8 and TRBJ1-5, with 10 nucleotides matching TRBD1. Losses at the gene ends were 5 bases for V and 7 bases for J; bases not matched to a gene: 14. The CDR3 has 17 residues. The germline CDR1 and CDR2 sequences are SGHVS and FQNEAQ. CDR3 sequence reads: CASSPGQGPGMRQPQHF. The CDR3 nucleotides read TGTGCCAGCAGCCCGGGACAGGGGCCCGGTATGCGGCAGCCCCAGCATTTT.

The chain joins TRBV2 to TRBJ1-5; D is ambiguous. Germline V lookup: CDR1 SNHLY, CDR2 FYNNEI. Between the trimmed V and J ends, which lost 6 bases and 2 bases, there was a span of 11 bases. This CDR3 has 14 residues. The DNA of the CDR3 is TGTGCCAGCAGATCCACAGTGGGCAATCAGCCCCAGCATTTT. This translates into CASRSTVGNQPQHF.

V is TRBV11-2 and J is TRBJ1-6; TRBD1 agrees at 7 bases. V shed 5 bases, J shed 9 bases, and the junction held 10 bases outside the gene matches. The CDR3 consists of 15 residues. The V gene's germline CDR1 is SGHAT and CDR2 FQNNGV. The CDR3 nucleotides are TGTGCCAGCAGCGGACGGGGACAGCAGGGTTCACCCCTCCACTTT. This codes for CASSGRGQQGSPLHF. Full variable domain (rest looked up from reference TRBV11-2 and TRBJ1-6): EAGVAQSPRYKIIEKRQSVAFWCNPISGHATLYWYQQILGQGPKLLIQFQNNGVVDDSQLPKDRFSAERLKGVDSTLKIQPAKLEDSAVYLCASSGRGQQGSPLHFGNGTRLTVT.

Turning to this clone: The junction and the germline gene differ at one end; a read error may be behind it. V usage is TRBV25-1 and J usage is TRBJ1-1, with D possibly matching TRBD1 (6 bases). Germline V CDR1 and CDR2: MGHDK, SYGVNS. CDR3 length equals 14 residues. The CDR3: CVSSEGQHVAEAFF. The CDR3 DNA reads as TGTGTCAGCAGTGAAGGACAGCACGTCGCTGAAGCTTTCTTT.

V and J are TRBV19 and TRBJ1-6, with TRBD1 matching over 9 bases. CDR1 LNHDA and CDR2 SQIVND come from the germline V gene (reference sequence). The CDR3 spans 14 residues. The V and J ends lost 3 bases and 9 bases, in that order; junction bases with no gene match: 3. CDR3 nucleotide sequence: TGTGCCAGTAGTATCGGACAGGGGCCTTCACCCCTCCACTTT. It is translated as CASSIGQGPSPLHF.

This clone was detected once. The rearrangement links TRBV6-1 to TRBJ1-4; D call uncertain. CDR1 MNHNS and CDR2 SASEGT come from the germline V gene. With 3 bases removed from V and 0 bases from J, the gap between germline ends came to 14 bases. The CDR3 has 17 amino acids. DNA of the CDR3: TGTGCCAGCAGTGATCTCCGAAGGAGTGCAACTAATGAAAAACTGTTTTTT. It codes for CASSDLRRSATNEKLFF.

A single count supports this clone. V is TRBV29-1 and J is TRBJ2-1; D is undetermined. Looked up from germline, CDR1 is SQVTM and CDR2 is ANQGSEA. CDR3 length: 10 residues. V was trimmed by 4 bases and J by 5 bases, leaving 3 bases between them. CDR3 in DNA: TGCAGCGTTGGAGACAATGAGCAGTTCTTC. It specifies CSVGDNEQFF.

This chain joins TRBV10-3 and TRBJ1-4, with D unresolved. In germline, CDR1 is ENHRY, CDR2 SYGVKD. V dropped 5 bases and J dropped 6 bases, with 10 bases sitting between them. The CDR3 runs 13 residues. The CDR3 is CAISSYHYEKLFF. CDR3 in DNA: TGTGCCATCAGTTCTTATCACTATGAAAAACTGTTTTTT.

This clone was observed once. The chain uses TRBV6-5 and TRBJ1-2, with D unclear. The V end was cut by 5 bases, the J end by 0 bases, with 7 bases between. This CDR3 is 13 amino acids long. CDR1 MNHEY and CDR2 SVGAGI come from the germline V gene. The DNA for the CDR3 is TGTGCCAGCAGTCTCAGTCCTAACTATGGCTACACCTTC. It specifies CASSLSPNYGYTF.

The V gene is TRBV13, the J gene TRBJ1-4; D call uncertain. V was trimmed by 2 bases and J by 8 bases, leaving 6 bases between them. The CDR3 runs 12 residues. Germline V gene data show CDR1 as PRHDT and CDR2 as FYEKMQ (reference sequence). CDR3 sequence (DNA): TGTGCCAGCAGCTTATTCGGGGAAAAACTGTTTTTT. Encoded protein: CASSLFGEKLFF.

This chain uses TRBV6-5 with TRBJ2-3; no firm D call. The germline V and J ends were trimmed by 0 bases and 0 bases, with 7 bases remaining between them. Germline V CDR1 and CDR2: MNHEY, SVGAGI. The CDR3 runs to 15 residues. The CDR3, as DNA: TGTGCCAGCAGTTACTCAAAAACTAGCACAGATACGCAGTATTTT. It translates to CASSYSKTSTDTQYF.

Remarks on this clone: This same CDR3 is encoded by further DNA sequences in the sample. The DNA for the CDR3 is TGTGCCAGCAGTCCTCGACAGGGCTATGGCTACACCTTC. It encodes CASSPRQGYGYTF. V usage is TRBV3-1 (or the pseudogene TRBV3-2) and J usage is TRBJ1-2, with TRBD1 matching over 7 bases. V was clipped by 6 bases and J by 4 bases; unmatched bases: 5. Germline values: CDR1 LGHDT, CDR2 YNNKEL (reference sequence). CDR3 length: 13 amino acids.

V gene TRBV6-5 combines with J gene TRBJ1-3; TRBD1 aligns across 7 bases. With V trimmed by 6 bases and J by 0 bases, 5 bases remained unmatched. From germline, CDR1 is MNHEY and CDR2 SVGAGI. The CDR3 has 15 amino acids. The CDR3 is CASRGGTDSGNTIYF. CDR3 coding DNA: TGTGCCAGCAGGGGCGGGACAGACTCTGGAAACACCATATATTTT.

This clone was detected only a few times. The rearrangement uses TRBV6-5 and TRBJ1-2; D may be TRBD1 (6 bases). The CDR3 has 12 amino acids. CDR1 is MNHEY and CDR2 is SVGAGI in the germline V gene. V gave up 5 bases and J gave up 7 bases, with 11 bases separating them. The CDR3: CASSRGAGGYTF. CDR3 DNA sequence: TGTGCCAGCAGTCGGGGGGCAGGTGGCTACACCTTC.

CDR3 sequence reads: CASSAGRDSWETQYF. The DNA for the CDR3 is TGCGCCAGCAGTGCAGGACGGGACTCGTGGGAGACCCAGTACTTC. This chain connects TRBV10-1 to TRBJ2-5; possibly TRBD2 for D (6 bases). V was pared by 4 bases and J by 5 bases, with 17 bases between. Germline loops: CDR1 WNHNN, CDR2 SYGVQD (reference sequence). CDR3 length: 15 residues.

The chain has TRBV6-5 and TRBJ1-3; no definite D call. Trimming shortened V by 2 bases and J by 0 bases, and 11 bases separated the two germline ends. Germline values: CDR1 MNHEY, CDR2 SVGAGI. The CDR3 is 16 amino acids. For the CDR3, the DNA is TGTGCCAGCAGTTACGACCACAGAATCTCTGGAAACACCATATATTTT. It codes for CASSYDHRISGNTIYF.

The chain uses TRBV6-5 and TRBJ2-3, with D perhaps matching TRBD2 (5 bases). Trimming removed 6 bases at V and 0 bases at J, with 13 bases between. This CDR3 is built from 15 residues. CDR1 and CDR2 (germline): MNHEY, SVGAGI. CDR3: CASSPKRPSTDTQYF. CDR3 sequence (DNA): TGTGCCAGCAGCCCCAAGCGGCCTAGCACAGATACGCAGTATTTT.